The clone carrying this TCR beta chain showed up just a few times. Its antigen is not known. The CDR3 runs to 16 residues. CDR1 is SGHTA and CDR2 is FQGNSA in the germline V gene. After removal of 4 bases from V and 1 base from J, the junction contained 1 base not matched to a gene. The data belong to a study of vaccination and CD4 T cells after COVID-19. The wider study: Overlapping spike peptides of SARS-CoV-2, HCoV-NL63, HCoV-OC43 and HCoV-229E stimulated the cells.

The treatment here: roughly 11-day PBMC culture with coronavirus spike peptide pools or control peptides (ViraFEST assay). The Oncomine TCR Beta short-read assay was applied to DNA of cultured CD4+ T cells. TCRdb reanalysed the PCR reads using MiXCR and keeps one entry per CDR3 protein. The sample has 15,000 to 20,000 distinct CDR3 sequences, 30% to 35% seen once. This sequence joins TRBV7-2 and TRBJ2-3; 14 nucleotides match TRBD2. Input material: cultured CD4+ T cells from blood. The source is a human donor with COVID-19. CDR3 bases: TGTGCCAGCAGCTCGGGACTAGCGGGGGGCACAGATACGCAGTATTTT. This encodes CASSSGLAGGTDTQYF.